Listed below are T cell receptor beta chains from one sample, sequenced in a study of T cells after yellow fever vaccination. TCRdb used MiXCR to reprocess the 5' RACE reads, holding one entry per CDR3 protein. The table includes some 260,000 distinct CDR3 sequences, around 5.3% detected once. The sequencing here drew on CD4+ T cells sorted from PBMCs, taken on the day of the yellow fever booster vaccination. The receptors originated from a man aged 18-30 years who received the YFV17D yellow fever vaccine. Each CDR3 is given with its conserved first and last residue. A D gene is named only where the DNA matches it firmly. A row's size may be missing; if present it is once, few, many or a size class.

d_call: -; j_call: TRBJ1-5; v_call: TRBV19; clone_size: few; cdr3_nt: TGTGCCAGTATCGGATGGGAGGATCAGCCCCAGCATTTT; cdr3_aa: CASIGWEDQPQHF
d_call: TRBD1; j_call: TRBJ2-6; v_call: TRBV4-3; clone_size: -; cdr3_nt: TGCGCCAGCGGATCCTACAGGGGAAACTCTGGGGCCAACGTCCTGACTTTC; cdr3_aa: CASGSYRGNSGANVLTF
d_call: TRBD1; j_call: TRBJ1-2; v_call: TRBV10-3; clone_size: -; cdr3_nt: TGTGCCATCAGTGGTGGACAGGAGATTAACTATGGCTACACCTTC; cdr3_aa: CAISGGQEINYGYTF
d_call: TRBD1; j_call: TRBJ1-6; v_call: TRBV11-2; clone_size: few; cdr3_nt: TGTGCCAGCAGCTTCCCCAGACTGCGGACAGGGCATTCACCCCTCCACTTT; cdr3_aa: CASSFPRLRTGHSPLHF
d_call: TRBD1; j_call: TRBJ2-1; v_call: TRBV5-1; clone_size: many; cdr3_nt: TGCGCCAGCAGCCTAATTACAGGGGAATACAATGAGCAGTTCTTC; cdr3_aa: CASSLITGEYNEQFF
d_call: -; j_call: TRBJ2-3; v_call: TRBV5-1; clone_size: many; cdr3_nt: TGCGCCAGCAGCTCGACTAAAAGCACAGATACGCAGTATTTT; cdr3_aa: CASSSTKSTDTQYF
d_call: -; j_call: TRBJ2-7; v_call: TRBV7-9; clone_size: many; cdr3_nt: TGTGCCAGCAGCTCCGGGCCGTACGAGCAGTACTTC; cdr3_aa: CASSSGPYEQYF
d_call: -; j_call: TRBJ2-1; v_call: TRBV9; clone_size: many; cdr3_nt: TGTGCCAGCAGCGTAGATTACAATGAGCAGTTCTTC; cdr3_aa: CASSVDYNEQFF
d_call: -; j_call: TRBJ1-4; v_call: TRBV28; clone_size: few; cdr3_nt: TGTGCCACAGACGAGAGGGGGGAAAAACTGTTTTTT; cdr3_aa: CATDERGEKLFF
d_call: TRBD1; j_call: TRBJ2-2; v_call: TRBV29-1; clone_size: -; cdr3_nt: TGCAGCGTTGAGGACAGGGGGGACACCGGGGAGCTGTTTTTT; cdr3_aa: CSVEDRGDTGELFF
d_call: TRBD2; j_call: TRBJ2-1; v_call: TRBV6-6; clone_size: many; cdr3_nt: TGTGCCAGCAGCGACCCGGCGGGGGGGCCGGGCAATGAGCAGTTCTTC; cdr3_aa: CASSDPAGGPGNEQFF
d_call: TRBD2; j_call: TRBJ2-7; v_call: TRBV7-2; clone_size: few; cdr3_nt: TGTGCCAGCAGCCCCGGTACTAGCGGGGGGACCTACGAGCAGTACTTC; cdr3_aa: CASSPGTSGGTYEQYF
d_call: -; j_call: TRBJ2-3; v_call: TRBV6-6; clone_size: -; cdr3_nt: TGTGCCAGCAGCTTTCTTAGGACCATGGCGGGCACAGATACGCAGTATTTT; cdr3_aa: CASSFLRTMAGTDTQYF
d_call: -; j_call: TRBJ2-5; v_call: TRBV6-2/TRBV6-3; clone_size: few; cdr3_nt: TGTGCCACCATCGACGGACTCCGGACATCCGCGACCCAGTACTTC; cdr3_aa: CATIDGLRTSATQYF
d_call: TRBD1; j_call: TRBJ1-2; v_call: TRBV5-1; clone_size: few; cdr3_nt: TGCGCCAGCAGCTGGGCCGGGACAGGGGACTTCGGCTACACCTTC; cdr3_aa: CASSWAGTGDFGYTF
d_call: TRBD2; j_call: TRBJ2-3; v_call: TRBV4-2; clone_size: many; cdr3_nt: TGTGCCAGCAGCCAAGGAAGCGGGGGGGCCTTAGGGGATACGCAGTATTTT; cdr3_aa: CASSQGSGGALGDTQYF
d_call: -; j_call: TRBJ2-5; v_call: TRBV7-2; clone_size: many; cdr3_nt: TGTGCCAGCAGCGGACGATACCGAGGGGAGACCCAGTACTTC; cdr3_aa: CASSGRYRGETQYF
d_call: -; j_call: TRBJ1-1; v_call: TRBV7-2; clone_size: many; cdr3_nt: TGTGCCAGCAGCTATAGCATCTGGGGGCAGAGCGGTGAAGCTTTCTTT; cdr3_aa: CASSYSIWGQSGEAFF
d_call: -; j_call: TRBJ2-4; v_call: TRBV15; clone_size: many; cdr3_nt: TGTGCCACCAGTACTATTGGGGGCATTCAGTACTTC; cdr3_aa: CATSTIGGIQYF
d_call: TRBD1; j_call: TRBJ2-1; v_call: TRBV4-3; clone_size: -; cdr3_nt: TGCGCCAGCAGCCCAGAGGTACAGGGGCTAAATGAGCAGTTCTTC; cdr3_aa: CASSPEVQGLNEQFF
d_call: -; j_call: TRBJ1-4; v_call: TRBV7-2; clone_size: few; cdr3_nt: TGTGCCAGCAGCTTACCGGGGATTAATGAAAAACTGTTTTTT; cdr3_aa: CASSLPGINEKLFF
d_call: TRBD1; j_call: TRBJ2-5; v_call: TRBV28; clone_size: -; cdr3_nt: TGTGCCAGCAATACTAATTCCGGGACAGGGGGTCGGGAGACCCAGTACTTC; cdr3_aa: CASNTNSGTGGRETQYF
d_call: -; j_call: TRBJ2-6; v_call: TRBV6-2/TRBV6-3; clone_size: few; cdr3_nt: TGTGCCAGCTCCAGAATGCCGGGGGCGAGAGGGGCCAACGTCCTGACTTTC; cdr3_aa: CASSRMPGARGANVLTF
d_call: TRBD2; j_call: TRBJ2-5; v_call: TRBV10-3; clone_size: few; cdr3_nt: TGTGCCGCCAGAACTAGCGGGGACCAAGAGACCCAGTACTTC; cdr3_aa: CAARTSGDQETQYF
d_call: -; j_call: TRBJ2-2; v_call: TRBV7-9; clone_size: many; cdr3_nt: TGTGCCAGCAGCCTAGACGGTGTCGGGGAGCTGTTTTTT; cdr3_aa: CASSLDGVGELFF
d_call: -; j_call: TRBJ1-2; v_call: TRBV7-2; clone_size: -; cdr3_nt: TGTGCCAGCAGCCTAGACTGGGGAGGAAATGGCTACACCTTC; cdr3_aa: CASSLDWGGNGYTF
d_call: -; j_call: TRBJ2-5; v_call: TRBV6-4; clone_size: many; cdr3_nt: TGTGCCAGCAGTAAAGAGACCCAGTACTTC; cdr3_aa: CASSKETQYF
d_call: -; j_call: TRBJ1-3; v_call: TRBV20-1; clone_size: few; cdr3_nt: TGCAGTGCTAGTCCAGGTTCTGGAAACACCATATATTTT; cdr3_aa: CSASPGSGNTIYF
d_call: -; j_call: TRBJ1-2; v_call: TRBV20-1; clone_size: few; cdr3_nt: TGCAGTGCTCAGACCCGACAGCATGGCTACACCTTC; cdr3_aa: CSAQTRQHGYTF
d_call: -; j_call: TRBJ1-2; v_call: TRBV3-1; clone_size: -; cdr3_nt: TGTGCCAGCAGCCAAGATGCCGGGGTTGGTGGCTACACCTTC; cdr3_aa: CASSQDAGVGGYTF
d_call: -; j_call: TRBJ1-4; v_call: TRBV12-3/TRBV12-4; clone_size: many; cdr3_nt: TGTGCCAGCAGTTTACAGGCTAATGAAAAACTGTTTTTT; cdr3_aa: CASSLQANEKLFF
d_call: -; j_call: TRBJ2-5; v_call: TRBV28; clone_size: many; cdr3_nt: TGTGCCAGCAGCCTCCCGGGAGCCCAAGAGACCCAGTACTTC; cdr3_aa: CASSLPGAQETQYF